The next 27 T cell receptor beta chains were all read from a single sample in a study of shared clonotypes between healthy human individuals. The repertoire was sequenced with immunoSEQ multiplex PCR; TCRdb's copy has only in-frame clones and lacks some. The sample shows about 230,000 clones, 60% to 70% of them seen only once. The sample was memory CD4+ T cells sorted from blood. Specified subset: CD45RA-negative fraction. These receptors were collected from a man aged 25-45 years in good health.

The V gene is TRBV19, the J gene TRBJ1-5; maybe TRBD1 (5 bases). Germline values: CDR1 LNHDA, CDR2 SQIVND (reference sequence). The CDR3 spans 12 residues. Between the trimmed V and J ends, which lost 2 bases and 9 bases, there was a span of 8 bases. CDR3 region: CASSIPGGPQHF. Here the CDR3 DNA reads TGTGCCAGTAGTATACCCGGGGGGCCCCAGCATTTT.

The chain carries TRBV29-1 and TRBJ2-2; D is undetermined. This CDR3 comprises 11 residues. V shed 6 bases and J shed 7 bases, with 9 bases lying between them. Germline values: CDR1 SQVTM, CDR2 ANQGSEA. The CDR3 region is CSVVVVGELFF. The CDR3 DNA is TGCAGCGTCGTAGTGGTCGGGGAGCTGTTTTTT.

The J gene is TRBJ2-5, the V gene TRBV11-2; D may be TRBD1 (6 bases). Between the trimmed V and J ends, which lost 4 bases and 6 bases, there was a span of 18 bases. The CDR3 is 15 residues long. Germline V gives CDR1 SGHAT, CDR2 FQNNGV. The CDR3 spells CASSSGHTGGKTQYF. The CDR3, as DNA: TGTGCCAGCAGCTCGGGACACACGGGCGGAAAGACCCAGTACTTC.

V and J are TRBV5-4 and TRBJ2-7, with 9 bases matching TRBD2. Per the germline V gene, CDR1 is SGHNT and CDR2 is YYREEE (reference sequence). There are 16 residues in the CDR3. Trimming at V came to 4 bases and at J to 3 bases, leaving 11 bases not matched to a gene. For the CDR3, the DNA is TGTGCCAGCAGCCCAAGTACCGGGACTAGCCTCTACGAGCAGTACTTC. Encoded protein: CASSPSTGTSLYEQYF.

This clone came up a few times. V gene TRBV19 combines with J gene TRBJ2-7, with D perhaps being TRBD1 or TRBD2 (6 bases each). This CDR3 comprises 14 residues. Trimming removed 6 bases at V and 0 bases at J, with 12 bases between. Per the germline V gene, CDR1 is LNHDA and CDR2 is SQIVND (reference sequence). The CDR3 DNA follows: TGTGCCAGTAGGAAACAGGGACTCTCCTACGAGCAGTACTTC. Encoded protein: CASRKQGLSYEQYF.

The CDR3 DNA sequence: TGTGCCAGCAGCTTGTTAGGAGGGCAGGATCTCGAGCAGTACTTC. It translates to CASSLLGGQDLEQYF. V and J are TRBV5-5 and TRBJ2-7; tentatively, D is TRBD2 (6 bases). This CDR3 spans 15 amino acids. Trimming shortened V by 1 base and J by 6 bases, and 17 bases separated the two germline ends. Germline CDR1 SGHKS, CDR2 YYEKEE (reference sequence).

V usage is TRBV11-2 and J usage is TRBJ2-7; TRBD2 matches 10 bases. Germline-derived CDR1 and CDR2 are SGHAT and FQNNGV. With V trimmed by 0 bases and J by 5 bases, 4 bases remained unmatched. There are 15 residues in the CDR3. CDR3 coding DNA: TGTGCCAGCAGCTTAGAGGGTAGCGGGAGGCACGAGCAGTACTTC. Residues: CASSLEGSGRHEQYF.

The gene calls are TRBV7-9 and TRBJ2-3; no firm D call. CDR3 size: 12 residues. Trimming took off 5 bases at V and 4 bases at J, with 7 bases between the two ends. CDR1 is SEHNR and CDR2 is FQNEAQ in the germline V gene (reference sequence). CDR3 residues: CASSPPADTQYF. The CDR3 coding sequence is TGTGCCAGCAGCCCCCCCGCAGATACGCAGTATTTT.

This clone was detected once. V usage is TRBV11-2 and J usage is TRBJ1-3, with 7 bases identical to TRBD1. This CDR3 has 14 amino acids. The V gene's germline CDR1 is SGHAT and CDR2 FQNNGV. Trimming at V came to 5 bases and at J to 4 bases, leaving 5 bases not matched to a gene. The CDR3 reads CASSDPGQGNTIYF. CDR3 nucleotides: TGTGCCAGCAGCGACCCGGGACAGGGAAACACCATATATTTT.

V and J are TRBV4-1 and TRBJ2-7; 10 bases are shared with TRBD2. CDR3 length: 16 amino acids. CDR1 is MGHRA, CDR2 YSYEKL, per germline. V dropped 0 bases and J dropped 2; count of bases not matched to a gene: 4. The CDR3 loop reads CASSQEWLAGAYEQYF. DNA of the CDR3: TGCGCCAGCAGCCAAGAATGGCTAGCGGGGGCCTACGAGCAGTACTTC.

This chain links TRBV5-1 with TRBJ1-1; no clear D gene. In germline, CDR1 is SGHRS, CDR2 YFSETQ. The CDR3 has 12 amino acids. V lost 0 bases and J lost 3, with 3 bases in between. The CDR3 is CASSLGDTEAFF. The CDR3 DNA sequence: TGCGCCAGCAGCTTGGGTGACACTGAAGCTTTCTTT. Full variable domain (rest looked up from reference TRBV5-1 and TRBJ1-1): KAGVTQTPRYLIKTRGQQVTLSCSPISGHRSVSWYQQTPGQGLQFLFEYFSETQRNKGNFPGRFSGRQFSNSRSEMNVSTLELGDSALYLCASSLGDTEAFFGQGTRLTVV.

The V call is TRBV23-1, the J call TRBJ2-3; 8 bases line up with TRBD1. TRBV23-1 is sorted into the ORF group, with uncertain function. With V trimmed by 6 bases and J by 4 bases, 12 bases remained unmatched. The CDR3 is made up of 16 amino acids. CDR3 sequence reads: CASRTCDRGRPDTQYF. CDR3 sequence (DNA): TGCGCCAGCAGAACGTGCGACAGGGGAAGGCCAGATACGCAGTATTTT.

This chain connects TRBV6-1 to TRBJ1-5; D is uncertain. Germline loops: CDR1 MNHNS, CDR2 SASEGT. CDR3 length: 15 residues. V was clipped by 0 bases and J by 3 bases, with 9 bases between them. The CDR3 loop reads CASSEAFGYNQPQHF. The CDR3 coding sequence is TGTGCCAGCAGTGAAGCTTTCGGGTACAATCAGCCCCAGCATTTT.

The J gene is TRBJ2-2, the V gene TRBV6-1; D unclear. There are 16 residues in the CDR3. V was cut by 4 bases and J by 1 base, with 13 bases left in between. Germline values: CDR1 MNHNS, CDR2 SASEGT. Here the CDR3 reads CASSGQSSRNTGELFF. For the CDR3, the DNA is TGTGCCAGCAGTGGTCAGTCGAGCCGGAACACCGGGGAGCTGTTTTTT.

The chain uses TRBV28 and TRBJ2-1; D is undetermined. The germline V gene encodes CDR1 MDHEN and CDR2 SYDVKM. This CDR3 has 12 amino acids. The V end was cut by 8 bases, the J end by 7 bases, with 12 bases between. The CDR3 coding sequence is TGTGCCAGCTCCCTCTTGAAGAATGAGCAGTTCTTC. Translated, it gives CASSLLKNEQFF.

The chain uses TRBV7-2 and TRBJ2-4; perhaps TRBD2 as D (6 bases). CDR3 length equals 15 residues. CDR1 and CDR2 (germline): SGHTA, FQGNSA. V lost 5 bases, J lost 6 bases, and 17 bases lay in between. The CDR3 region is CASSGLGWRGNIQYF. As DNA, the CDR3 is TGTGCCAGCAGCGGTCTGGGCTGGCGGGGAAACATTCAGTACTTC.

This clone has only a few counts. An end of the junction differs from the germline gene, which may be a read error. The chain employs TRBV10-2 and TRBJ1-1, with D unresolved. CDR1 is WSHSY, CDR2 SAAADI, per germline. CDR3 length: 14 residues. The CDR3 spells CASRTGPMKTEAFF. The CDR3 DNA follows: TGCGCCAGCAGGACCGGACCGATGAAGACTGAAGCTTTCTTT.

J is TRBJ2-5 and V is TRBV2; D remains unclear. This CDR3 spans 11 amino acids. V was pared by 10 bases and J by 0 bases, with 6 bases between. Germline loops: CDR1 SNHLY, CDR2 FYNNEI. In DNA form, the CDR3 reads TGTGCCACACAGTACCAAGAGACCCAGTACTTC. This sequence encodes CATQYQETQYF.

This sequence joins TRBV2 and TRBJ2-5; 7 bases align to TRBD2. The CDR3 spans 13 residues. Germline V CDR1 and CDR2: SNHLY, FYNNEI. After removal of 6 bases from V and 4 bases from J, the junction contained 5 bases not matched to a gene. The CDR3 here is CASRGGLLETQYF. For the CDR3, the DNA is TGTGCCAGCAGGGGGGGACTATTAGAGACCCAGTACTTC.

Of note for this clone: This sample includes further DNA sequences coding for the same CDR3. CDR3 region: CASSLTGTNTEAFF. The CDR3 coding sequence is TGCGCCAGCAGTCTGACAGGGACGAACACTGAAGCTTTCTTT. This chain connects TRBV10-1 to TRBJ1-1; 7 bases map to TRBD1. The CDR3 runs 14 residues. Germline loops: CDR1 WNHNN, CDR2 SYGVQD (reference sequence). Germline trimming cut 5 bases from V and 1 base from J; bases unmatched to any gene: 4.

This clone occurred once. The chain carries TRBV6-5 and TRBJ2-2; tentatively, D is TRBD1 or TRBD2 (5 bases each). V was cut by 6 bases and J by 2 bases, with 10 bases left in between. This CDR3 has 14 amino acids. The germline gives CDR1 MNHEY, CDR2 SVGAGI. The CDR3 loop is CASRGDGNTGELFF. CDR3 coding DNA: TGTGCCAGCAGGGGGGACGGAAACACCGGGGAGCTGTTTTTT.

This sequence joins TRBV30 and TRBJ2-3; 8 bases are a match to TRBD2. Germline CDR1 is GTSNPN and CDR2 is SVGIG (reference sequence). J gave up 4 bases and V 1 base, and 1 base lay outside the gene matches. The CDR3 runs 13 residues. The CDR3 is CAWSAGGPDTQYF. Written as DNA, the CDR3 is TGTGCCTGGAGTGCGGGAGGGCCAGATACGCAGTATTTT.

This clone was found many times. The chain employs TRBV9 and TRBJ2-7; 9 bases are shared with TRBD1. Germline V gives CDR1 SGDLS, CDR2 YYNGEE. The length of the CDR3 is 15 residues. V dropped 3 bases and J dropped 1; count of bases not matched to a gene: 5. CDR3 nucleotides: TGTGCCAGCAGCGAGGGACAGGGATGGTCCTACGAGCAGTACTTC. It translates to CASSEGQGWSYEQYF.

This clone has only one observation. The J gene is TRBJ1-5, the V gene TRBV19; the D is unclear. The V gene's germline CDR1 is LNHDA and CDR2 SQIVND (reference sequence). This CDR3 has 14 residues. V lost 6 bases and J 4 bases, leaving 13 bases between the germline ends. CDR3 loop: CASRGDQGNQPQHF. The CDR3 nucleotides read TGTGCCAGTAGGGGCGACCAAGGGAATCAGCCCCAGCATTTT.

This rearrangement joins TRBV11-2 to TRBJ2-2; the D is unclear. Germline loops: CDR1 SGHAT, CDR2 FQNNGV. The CDR3 sequence is 13 residues long. Trimming cost V 2 bases and J 3 bases, with 4 bases left between them. This chain's CDR3 is CASSLSYTGELFF. CDR3 nucleotide sequence: TGTGCCAGCAGCTTATCCTACACCGGGGAGCTGTTTTTT.

A few counts support this clone. The CDR3 sequence is CAISESEDRRTEAFF. CDR3 in DNA: TGTGCCATCAGTGAGTCGGAGGACAGGCGCACTGAAGCTTTCTTT. The rearrangement links TRBV10-3 to TRBJ1-1; TRBD1 matches 7 bases. Germline CDR1 ENHRY, CDR2 SYGVKD. Trimming at V came to 0 bases and at J to 4 bases, leaving 5 bases not matched to a gene. The CDR3 runs to 15 residues.

V is TRBV28 and J is TRBJ2-1; 9 positions agree with TRBD2. The germline CDR1 and CDR2 sequences are MDHEN and SYDVKM. V was clipped by 5 bases and J by 4 bases; unmatched bases: 18. CDR3 length: 19 amino acids. The CDR3 spells CASSPDSRTSVGGYNEQFF. CDR3 nucleotide sequence: TGTGCCAGCAGTCCCGACTCGCGGACTAGCGTCGGCGGGTACAATGAGCAGTTCTTC.